This T cell receptor beta chain was obtained from a study of technical replicates of blood from four donors. The CDR3 consists of 18 residues. CDR1 is SGHRS and CDR2 is YFSETQ in the germline V gene. V lost 4 bases, J lost 0 bases, and 12 bases stayed unmatched. Some clones are missing from TCRdb's copy, which holds only in-frame ones; the method was immunoSEQ multiplex PCR. The sample includes fewer than 85,000 clones, around 94% seen only once; the top ten take 0.25%. The V and J genes are TRBV5-1 and TRBJ2-1, with 8 bases identical to TRBD2. The TCR originated in a human donor in good health. The sample consisted of T cells isolated from PBMCs. Here the CDR3 DNA reads TGCGCCAGCAGCCCCTCGGCGACTAGCGAGAGCTCCTACAATGAGCAGTTCTTC. Translated, it gives CASSPSATSESSYNEQFF.